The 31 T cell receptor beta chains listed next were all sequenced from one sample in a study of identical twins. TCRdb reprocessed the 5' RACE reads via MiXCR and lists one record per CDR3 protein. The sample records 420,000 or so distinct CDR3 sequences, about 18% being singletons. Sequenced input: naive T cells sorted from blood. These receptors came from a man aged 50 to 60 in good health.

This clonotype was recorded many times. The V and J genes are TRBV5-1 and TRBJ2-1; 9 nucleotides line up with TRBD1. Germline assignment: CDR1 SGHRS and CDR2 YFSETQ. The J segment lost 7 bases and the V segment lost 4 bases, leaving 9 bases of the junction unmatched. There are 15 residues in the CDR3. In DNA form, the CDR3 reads TGCGCCAGCAGCCCGGACAGGGGTTCCCCGAATGAGCAGTTCTTC. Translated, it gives CASSPDRGSPNEQFF.

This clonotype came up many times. CDR3 sequence: CSTQTGTGYGYTF. CDR3 coding DNA: TGCAGCACTCAAACGGGGACAGGCTATGGCTACACCTTC. The V call is TRBV29-1, the J call TRBJ1-2, with 8 bases fitting TRBD1. This CDR3 has 13 amino acids. CDR1 and CDR2 (germline): SQVTM, ANQGSEA. The V gene end was trimmed by 8 bases and the J gene end by 4 bases; junction bases not matched to a gene: 9. Using reference TRBV29-1 and TRBJ1-2 for the parts outside the CDR3, the full variable domain is SAVISQKPSRDICQRGTSLTIQCQVDSQVTMMFWYRQQPGQSLTLIATANQGSEATYESGFVIDKFPISRPNLTFSTLTVSNMSPEDSSIYLCSTQTGTGYGYTFGSGTRLTVV.

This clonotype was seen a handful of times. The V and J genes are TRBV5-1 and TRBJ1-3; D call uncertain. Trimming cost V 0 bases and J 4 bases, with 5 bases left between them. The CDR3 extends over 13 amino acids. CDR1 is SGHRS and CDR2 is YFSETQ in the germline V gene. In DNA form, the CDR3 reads TGCGCCAGCAGCTTGGGTGGGGGAAACACCATATATTTT. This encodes CASSLGGGNTIYF.

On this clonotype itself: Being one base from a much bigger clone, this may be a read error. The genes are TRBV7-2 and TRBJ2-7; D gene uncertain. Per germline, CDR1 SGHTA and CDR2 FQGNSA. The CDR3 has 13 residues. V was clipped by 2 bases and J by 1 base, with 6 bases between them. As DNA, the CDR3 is TGTGCCAGCAGCTTAATGATGTCCTACGAGCAGTACTTC. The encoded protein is CASSLMMSYEQYF.

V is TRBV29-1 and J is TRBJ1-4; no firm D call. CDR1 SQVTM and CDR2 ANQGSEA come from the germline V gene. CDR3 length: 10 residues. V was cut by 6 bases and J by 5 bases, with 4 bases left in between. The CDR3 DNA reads TGCAGCGTGCGGAATGAAAAACTGTTTTTT. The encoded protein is CSVRNEKLFF. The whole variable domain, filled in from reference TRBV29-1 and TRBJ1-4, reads SAVISQKPSRDICQRGTSLTIQCQVDSQVTMMFWYRQQPGQSLTLIATANQGSEATYESGFVIDKFPISRPNLTFSTLTVSNMSPEDSSIYLCSVRNEKLFFGSGTQLSVL.

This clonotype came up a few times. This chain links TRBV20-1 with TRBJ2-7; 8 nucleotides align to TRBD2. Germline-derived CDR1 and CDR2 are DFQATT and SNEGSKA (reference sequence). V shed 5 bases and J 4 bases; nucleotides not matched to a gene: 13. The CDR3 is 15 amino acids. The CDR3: CSAGPQWRGAYEQYF. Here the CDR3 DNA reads TGCAGTGCTGGCCCCCAGTGGCGGGGGGCTTACGAGCAGTACTTC.

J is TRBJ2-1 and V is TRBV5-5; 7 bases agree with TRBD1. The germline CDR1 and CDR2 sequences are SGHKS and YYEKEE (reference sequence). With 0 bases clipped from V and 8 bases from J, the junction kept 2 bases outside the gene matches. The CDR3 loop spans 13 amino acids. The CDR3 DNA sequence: TGTGCCAGCAGCTTGGCCAGGGGGTATGAGCAGTTCTTC. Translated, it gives CASSLARGYEQFF.

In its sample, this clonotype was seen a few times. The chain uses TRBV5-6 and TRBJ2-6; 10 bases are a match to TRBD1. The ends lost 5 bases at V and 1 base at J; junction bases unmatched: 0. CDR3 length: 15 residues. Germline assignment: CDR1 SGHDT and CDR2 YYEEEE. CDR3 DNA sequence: TGTGCCAGCAGGGACAGGGGGTCTGGGGCCAACGTCCTGACTTTC. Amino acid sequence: CASRDRGSGANVLTF.

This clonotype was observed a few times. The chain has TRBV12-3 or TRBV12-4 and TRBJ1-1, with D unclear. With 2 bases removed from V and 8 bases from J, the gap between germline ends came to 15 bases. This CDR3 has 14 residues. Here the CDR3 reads CASSLSSEITEAFF. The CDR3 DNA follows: TGTGCCAGCAGTTTAAGCTCCGAAATAACCGAAGCTTTCTTT.

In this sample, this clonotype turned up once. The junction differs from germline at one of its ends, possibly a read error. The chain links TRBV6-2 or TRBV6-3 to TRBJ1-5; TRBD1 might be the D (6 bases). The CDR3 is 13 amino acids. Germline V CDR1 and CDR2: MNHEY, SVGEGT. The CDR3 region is CASNRASNQPQHF. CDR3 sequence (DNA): TGTGCCAGCAACAGGGCTAGCAACCAGCCCCAGCATTTT.

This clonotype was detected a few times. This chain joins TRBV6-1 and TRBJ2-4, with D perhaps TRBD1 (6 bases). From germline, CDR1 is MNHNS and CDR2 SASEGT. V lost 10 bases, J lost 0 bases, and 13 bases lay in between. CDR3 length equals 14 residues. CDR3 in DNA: TGTGCCACCAAGGGGGATTTAGCCAAAAACATTCAGTACTTC. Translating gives CATKGDLAKNIQYF.

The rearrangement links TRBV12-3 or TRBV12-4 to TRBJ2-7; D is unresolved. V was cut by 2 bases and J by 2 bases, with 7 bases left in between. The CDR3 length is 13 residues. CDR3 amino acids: CASSLTRAYEQYF. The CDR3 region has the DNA TGTGCCAGCAGTTTAACACGAGCCTACGAGCAGTACTTC.

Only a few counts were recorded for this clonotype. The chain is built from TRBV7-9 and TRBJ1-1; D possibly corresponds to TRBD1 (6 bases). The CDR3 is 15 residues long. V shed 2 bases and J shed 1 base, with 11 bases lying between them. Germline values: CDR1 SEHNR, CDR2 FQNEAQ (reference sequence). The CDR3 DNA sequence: TGTGCCAGCAGCTTATGGGGGCATGAGAACACTGAAGCTTTCTTT. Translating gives CASSLWGHENTEAFF. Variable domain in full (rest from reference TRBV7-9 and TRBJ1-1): DTGVSQNPRHKITKRGQNVTFRCDPISEHNRLYWYRQTLGQGPEFLTYFQNEAQLEKSRLLSDRFSAERPKGSFSTLEIQRTEQGDSAMYLCASSLWGHENTEAFFGQGTRLTVV.

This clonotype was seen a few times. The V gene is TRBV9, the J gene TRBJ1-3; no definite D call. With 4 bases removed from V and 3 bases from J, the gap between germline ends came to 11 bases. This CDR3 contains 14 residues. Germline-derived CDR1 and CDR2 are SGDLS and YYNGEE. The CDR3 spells CASSPPGGGNTIYF. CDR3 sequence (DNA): TGTGCCAGCAGCCCCCCAGGAGGTGGAAACACCATATATTTT.

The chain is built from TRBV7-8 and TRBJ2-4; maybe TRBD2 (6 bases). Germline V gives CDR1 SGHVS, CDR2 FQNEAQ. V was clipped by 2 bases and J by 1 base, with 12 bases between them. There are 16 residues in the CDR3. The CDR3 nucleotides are TGTGCCAGCAGCTTATACATCGCGGGGGCCAAAAACATTCAGTACTTC. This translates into CASSLYIAGAKNIQYF. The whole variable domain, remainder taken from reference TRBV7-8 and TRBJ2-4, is GAGVSQSPRYKVAKRGQDVALRCDPISGHVSLFWYQQALGQGPEFLTYFQNEAQLDKSGLPSDRFFAERPEGSVSTLKIQRTQQEDSAVYLCASSLYIAGAKNIQYFGAGTRLSVL.

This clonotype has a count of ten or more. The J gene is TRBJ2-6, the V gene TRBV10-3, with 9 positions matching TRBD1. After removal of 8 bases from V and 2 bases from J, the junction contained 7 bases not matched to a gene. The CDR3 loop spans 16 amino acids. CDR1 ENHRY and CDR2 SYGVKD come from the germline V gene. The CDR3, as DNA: TGTGCCATCGGCCGGGACAGGGTCCCTGGGGCCAACGTCCTGACTTTC. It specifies CAIGRDRVPGANVLTF.

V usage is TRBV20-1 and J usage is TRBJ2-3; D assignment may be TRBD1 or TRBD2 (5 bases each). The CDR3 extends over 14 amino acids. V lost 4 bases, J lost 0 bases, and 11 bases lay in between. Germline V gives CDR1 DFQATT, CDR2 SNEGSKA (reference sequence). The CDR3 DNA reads TGCAGTGCTAAAAGGGGCGGGAGCACAGATACGCAGTATTTT. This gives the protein CSAKRGGSTDTQYF.

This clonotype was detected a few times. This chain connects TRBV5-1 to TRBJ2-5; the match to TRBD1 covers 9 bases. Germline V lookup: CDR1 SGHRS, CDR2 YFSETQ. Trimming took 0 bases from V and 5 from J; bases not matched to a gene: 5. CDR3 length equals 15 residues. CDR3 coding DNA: TGCGCCAGCAGCTTGGACGGACAGGGGTCGGAGACCCAGTACTTC. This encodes CASSLDGQGSETQYF.

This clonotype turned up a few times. In DNA, the CDR3 is TGTGCCAGCAGCTTAATCGGGGGTGCCTACGAGCAGTACTTC. This translates into CASSLIGGAYEQYF. This chain connects TRBV7-9 to TRBJ2-7, with TRBD2 as a possible D gene (6 bases). The CDR3 is 14 amino acids. V was pared by 2 bases and J by 2 bases, with 10 bases between. CDR1 SEHNR and CDR2 FQNEAQ come from the germline V gene (reference sequence).

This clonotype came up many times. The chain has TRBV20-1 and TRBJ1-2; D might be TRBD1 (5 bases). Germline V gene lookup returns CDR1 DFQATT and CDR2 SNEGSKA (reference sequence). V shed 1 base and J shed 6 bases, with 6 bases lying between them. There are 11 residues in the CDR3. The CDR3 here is CSARGGDGYTF. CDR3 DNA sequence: TGCAGTGCTAGAGGGGGGGATGGCTACACCTTC.

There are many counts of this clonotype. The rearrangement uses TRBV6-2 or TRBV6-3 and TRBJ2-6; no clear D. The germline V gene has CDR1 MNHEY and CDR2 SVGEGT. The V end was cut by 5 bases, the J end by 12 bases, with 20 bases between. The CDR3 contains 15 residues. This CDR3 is CASSLRRAYPAVLTF. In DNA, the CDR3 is TGTGCCAGCAGTCTTCGACGGGCCTATCCCGCCGTCCTGACTTTC.

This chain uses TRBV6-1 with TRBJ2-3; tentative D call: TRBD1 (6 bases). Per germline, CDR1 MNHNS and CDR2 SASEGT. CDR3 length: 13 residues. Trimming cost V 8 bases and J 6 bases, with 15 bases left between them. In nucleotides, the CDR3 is TGTGCCAGCTCAGGGGTCGGCATTGATACGCAGTATTTT. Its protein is CASSGVGIDTQYF.

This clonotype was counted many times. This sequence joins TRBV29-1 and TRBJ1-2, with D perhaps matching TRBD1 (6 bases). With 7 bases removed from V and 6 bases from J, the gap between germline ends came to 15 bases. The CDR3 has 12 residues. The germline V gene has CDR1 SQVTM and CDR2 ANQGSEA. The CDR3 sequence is CSAVGGADGYTF. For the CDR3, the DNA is TGCAGCGCCGTGGGGGGGGCCGATGGCTACACCTTC.

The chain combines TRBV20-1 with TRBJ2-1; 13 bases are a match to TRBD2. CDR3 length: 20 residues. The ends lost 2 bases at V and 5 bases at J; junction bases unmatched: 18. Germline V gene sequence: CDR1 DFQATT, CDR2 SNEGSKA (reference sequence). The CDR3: CSARHQGSFGTSGNHNEQFF. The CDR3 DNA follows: TGCAGTGCTAGACACCAGGGGTCGTTCGGGACTAGCGGGAACCACAATGAGCAGTTCTTC.

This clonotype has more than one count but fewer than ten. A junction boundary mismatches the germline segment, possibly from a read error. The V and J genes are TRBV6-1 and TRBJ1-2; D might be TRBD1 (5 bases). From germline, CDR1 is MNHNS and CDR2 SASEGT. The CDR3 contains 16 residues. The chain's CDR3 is CASSPGMSWGGYGYTF. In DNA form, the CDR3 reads TGTGCCAGCAGCCCTGGAATGTCGTGGGGCGGGTATGGCTACACTTTC.

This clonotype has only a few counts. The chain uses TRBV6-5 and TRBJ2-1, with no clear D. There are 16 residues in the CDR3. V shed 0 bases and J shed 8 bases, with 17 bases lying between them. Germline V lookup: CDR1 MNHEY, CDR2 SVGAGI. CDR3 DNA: TGTGCCAGCAGTTACTCGCCTAGATCGCGGTGGGATGAGCAGTTCTTC. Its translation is CASSYSPRSRWDEQFF.

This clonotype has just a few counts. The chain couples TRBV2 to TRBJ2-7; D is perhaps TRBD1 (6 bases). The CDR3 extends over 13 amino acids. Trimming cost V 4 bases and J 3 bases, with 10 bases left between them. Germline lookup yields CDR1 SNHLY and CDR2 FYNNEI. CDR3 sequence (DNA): TGTGCCAGCAGTGCCACAGGGTTCTACGAGCAGTACTTC. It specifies CASSATGFYEQYF.

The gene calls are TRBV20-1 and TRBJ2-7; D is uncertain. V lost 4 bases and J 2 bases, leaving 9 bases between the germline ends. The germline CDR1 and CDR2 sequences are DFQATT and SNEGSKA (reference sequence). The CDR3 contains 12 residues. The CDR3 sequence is CSANTNAYEQYF. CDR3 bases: TGCAGTGCTAACACAAACGCCTACGAGCAGTACTTC.

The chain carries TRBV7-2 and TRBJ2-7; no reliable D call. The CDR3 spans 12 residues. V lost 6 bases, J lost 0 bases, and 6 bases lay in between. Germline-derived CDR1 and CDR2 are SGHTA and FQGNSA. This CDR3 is CASSETSYEQYF. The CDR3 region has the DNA TGTGCCAGCAGTGAGACCTCCTACGAGCAGTACTTC. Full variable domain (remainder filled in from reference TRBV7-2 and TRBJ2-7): GAGVSQSPSNKVTEKGKDVELRCDPISGHTALYWYRQSLGQGLEFLIYFQGNSAPDKSGLPSDRFSAERTGGSVSTLTIQRTQQEDSAVYLCASSETSYEQYFGPGTRLTVT.

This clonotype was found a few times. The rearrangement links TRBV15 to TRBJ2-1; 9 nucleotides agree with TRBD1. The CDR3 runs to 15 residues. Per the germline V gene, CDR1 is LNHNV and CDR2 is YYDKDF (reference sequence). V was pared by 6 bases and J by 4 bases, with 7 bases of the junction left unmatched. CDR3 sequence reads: CATREDRGWYNEQFF. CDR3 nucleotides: TGTGCCACCAGAGAGGACAGGGGTTGGTACAATGAGCAGTTCTTC.

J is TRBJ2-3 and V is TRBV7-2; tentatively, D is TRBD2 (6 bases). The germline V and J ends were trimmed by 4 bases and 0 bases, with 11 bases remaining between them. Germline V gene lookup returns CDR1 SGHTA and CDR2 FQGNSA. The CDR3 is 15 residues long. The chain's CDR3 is CASSSFGTSTDTQYF. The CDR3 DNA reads TGTGCCAGCAGCTCCTTTGGGACTAGCACAGATACGCAGTATTTT.